The 30 T cell receptor beta chains presented below share a single source sample, sequenced in a study of T cell responses to AZD1222 COVID-19 vaccine. Libraries were prepared by immunoSEQ multiplex PCR; TCRdb keeps only in-frame clonotypes and omits some of them. The sample includes about 94,000 clones, over 75% seen only once; the top ten take about 12%. Specimen: peripheral blood, collected 28 days after the second AZD1222 dose. The receptors here all came from an adult who received the AZD1222 COVID-19 vaccine.

The chain carries TRBV7-2 and TRBJ1-5; no reliable D call. V gave up 5 bases and J gave up 6 bases, with 17 bases separating them. In germline, CDR1 is SGHTA, CDR2 FQGNSA. The CDR3 sequence is 15 residues long. The CDR3 sequence: CASSLIGAVGQPQHF. The CDR3 coding sequence is TGTGCCAGCAGCCTCATAGGAGCTGTCGGTCAGCCCCAGCATTTT.

This rearrangement joins TRBV2 to TRBJ2-7; 8 nucleotides match TRBD1. The CDR3 is made up of 14 amino acids. Per germline, CDR1 SNHLY and CDR2 FYNNEI. V gave up 5 bases and J gave up 3 bases; unmatched junction bases: 6. The CDR3 sequence: CASSPRGRFYEQYF. The CDR3 DNA reads TGTGCCAGCAGTCCCAGGGGGCGCTTCTACGAGCAGTACTTC.

V usage is TRBV9 and J usage is TRBJ1-1; D not resolved. The germline gives CDR1 SGDLS, CDR2 YYNGEE. V was clipped by 0 bases and J by 0 bases, with 6 bases between them. The CDR3 has 14 amino acids. This CDR3 reads CASSVGPMNTEAFF. Written as DNA, the CDR3 is TGTGCCAGCAGCGTAGGCCCCATGAACACTGAAGCTTTCTTT.

The CDR3 protein is CASSQDFWDSRGRTEAFF. CDR3 in DNA: TGTGCCAGCAGCCAAGATTTTTGGGACTCCAGGGGAAGGACTGAAGCTTTCTTT. The rearrangement uses TRBV3-1 (or the pseudogene TRBV3-2) and TRBJ1-1, with D perhaps TRBD1 (6 bases). Germline V CDR1 and CDR2: LGHDT, YNNKEL (reference sequence). V was clipped by 0 bases and J by 5 bases, with 22 bases between them. The CDR3 has 18 residues.

The genes are TRBV19 and TRBJ2-2; D call uncertain. Trimming left V 2 bases short and J 5 bases short, with 12 bases between. In germline, CDR1 is LNHDA, CDR2 SQIVND (reference sequence). This CDR3 comprises 15 residues. The CDR3 region is CASSIMGQYTGELFF. The CDR3 DNA reads TGTGCCAGTAGTATAATGGGCCAGTATACCGGGGAGCTGTTTTTT.

This clone rates as medium-sized. V is TRBV6-1 and J is TRBJ1-4, with 11 positions matching TRBD1. V lost 4 bases to trimming and J lost 7 bases; unmatched junction nucleotides: 8. The CDR3 is 16 residues long. Germline V gene sequence: CDR1 MNHNS, CDR2 SASEGT. The CDR3 nucleotides read TGTGCCAGCAGTGGGGCCCCGGGACAGGGGGGTGAAAAACTGTTTTTT. This codes for CASSGAPGQGGEKLFF.

The table lists this clone with a count of one. The rearrangement joins TRBV9 to TRBJ2-1; 12 bases fit TRBD2. V was pared by 4 bases and J by 3 bases, with 2 bases of the junction left unmatched. CDR3 length: 15 amino acids. In germline, CDR1 is SGDLS, CDR2 YYNGEE. The CDR3 DNA reads as TGTGCCAGCAGCTTACTAGCGGGGGGCTACAATGAGCAGTTCTTC. Amino acid sequence: CASSLLAGGYNEQFF.

The rearrangement uses TRBV29-1 and TRBJ1-2; D call uncertain. V lost 7 bases to trimming and J lost 2 bases, with 8 bases between them. The CDR3 has 11 amino acids. The V gene's germline CDR1 is SQVTM and CDR2 ANQGSEA. The CDR3 nucleotides are TGCAGCGCTTCAGACAACTATGGCTACACCTTC. It yields the protein CSASDNYGYTF.

The V and J genes are TRBV7-9 and TRBJ2-1; the D gene could be TRBD1 or TRBD2 (6 bases each). CDR3 length: 16 amino acids. Trimming took off 5 bases at V and 5 bases at J, with 19 bases between the two ends. The germline V gene has CDR1 SEHNR and CDR2 FQNEAQ (reference sequence). The chain's CDR3 is CASSLLRGRINNEQFF. For the CDR3, the DNA is TGTGCCAGCAGCCTACTTCGGGGGCGGATTAACAATGAGCAGTTCTTC.

This chain connects TRBV11-3 to TRBJ2-7; the match to TRBD1 covers 7 bases. V was clipped by 0 bases and J by 6 bases; unmatched bases: 2. The CDR3 is 13 amino acids. CDR1 is SGHNT, CDR2 YENEEA, per germline. The CDR3 DNA follows: TGTGCCAGCAGCTTAGACCGACAGGGCGAGCAGTACTTC. It codes for CASSLDRQGEQYF.

The genes are TRBV6-2 or TRBV6-3 and TRBJ1-5; 8 bases agree with TRBD1. With V trimmed by 5 bases and J by 0 bases, 18 bases remained unmatched. The CDR3 contains 20 residues. Germline lookup yields CDR1 MNHEY and CDR2 SVGEGT. In nucleotides, the CDR3 is TGTGCCAGCAGTCTTAGGACAGGGCGAGCTCCTCTCCTTAGCAATCAGCCCCAGCATTTT. Translation: CASSLRTGRAPLLSNQPQHF.

CDR3 nucleotides: TGTGCCAGCTCACCACTCACAGCCTCTGGAAACACCATATATTTT. Protein product: CASSPLTASGNTIYF. The rearrangement uses TRBV18 and TRBJ1-3, with no clear D. Trimming cost V 1 base and J 0 bases, with 7 bases left between them. The V gene's germline CDR1 is KGHSH and CDR2 LQKENI. The CDR3 is 15 amino acids.

V and J are TRBV4-2 and TRBJ1-2; 8 nucleotides line up with TRBD1. The CDR3 consists of 13 residues. J lost 6 bases, V lost 4 bases, and 4 bases had no gene match. From germline, CDR1 is LGHNA and CDR2 YNFKEQ. CDR3 DNA: TGTGCCAGCAGCCCCGGACAGGGTGATGGCTACACCTTC. It is translated as CASSPGQGDGYTF.

The chain links TRBV28 to TRBJ2-7, with unresolved D. V shed 1 base and J shed 6 bases, with 10 bases lying between them. The CDR3 runs 13 residues. Germline loops: CDR1 MDHEN, CDR2 SYDVKM. CDR3 in amino acids: CASSLYPSFEQYF. CDR3 nucleotides: TGTGCCAGCAGTTTATATCCCTCTTTCGAGCAGTACTTC.

The J gene is TRBJ2-7, the V gene TRBV19; 12 bases match TRBD1. CDR1 is LNHDA and CDR2 is SQIVND in the germline V gene (reference sequence). The CDR3 loop spans 13 amino acids. V lost 9 bases and J lost 7; bases outside the gene matches: 7. The CDR3 region is CASSGTGGEEQYF. The CDR3 DNA sequence: TGTGCCAGCTCCGGGACAGGGGGCGAGGAGCAGTACTTC.

V and J are TRBV9 and TRBJ1-4, with D tentatively TRBD1 (5 bases). The CDR3 is 14 residues long. V lost 3 bases and J lost 6, with 12 bases in between. The germline V gene has CDR1 SGDLS and CDR2 YYNGEE. CDR3 region: CASSAQVRDEKLFF. CDR3 nucleotide sequence: TGTGCCAGCAGCGCACAGGTGAGGGATGAAAAACTGTTTTTT.

CDR3 in DNA: TGTGCTAGTGGTCCTGACAGGGGTGGTGAGGCTGAAGCTTTCTTT. Encoded protein: CASGPDRGGEAEAFF. The V call is TRBV12-5, the J call TRBJ1-1, with 8 positions matching TRBD1. The CDR3 covers 15 residues. Germline V lookup: CDR1 LGHNT, CDR2 FRNRAP. V shed 5 bases, J shed 6 bases, and the junction held 11 bases outside the gene matches.

The chain recombines TRBV29-1 with TRBJ1-1, with 10 bases lining up with TRBD1. Germline CDR1 SQVTM, CDR2 ANQGSEA. The CDR3 consists of 13 residues. With 7 bases clipped from V and 4 bases from J, the junction kept 6 bases outside the gene matches. CDR3 sequence (DNA): TGCAGCGGTTGGACAGGGGGACGCACTGAAGCTTTCTTT. Translating it yields CSGWTGGRTEAFF.

The chain combines TRBV4-3 with TRBJ1-2, with 8 bases that match TRBD1. CDR3 length: 16 amino acids. V shed 3 bases, J shed 2 bases, and the junction held 8 bases outside the gene matches. Germline lookup yields CDR1 LGHNA and CDR2 YSLEER. The CDR3 loop is CASSHSQGALNYGYTF. In DNA, the CDR3 is TGCGCCAGCAGCCATTCGCAGGGGGCCCTCAACTATGGCTACACCTTC.

This chain joins TRBV3-1 (or the pseudogene TRBV3-2) and TRBJ2-4; D ambiguous. CDR3 length: 11 residues. The V gene's germline CDR1 is LGHDT and CDR2 YNNKEL (reference sequence). Between the trimmed V and J ends, which lost 3 bases and 8 bases, there was a span of 5 bases. The CDR3 sequence is CASSQSDIQYF. Here the CDR3 DNA reads TGTGCCAGCAGCCAGTCAGACATTCAGTACTTC.

The chain uses TRBV30 and TRBJ2-2, with 10 nucleotides matching TRBD1. Germline V gives CDR1 GTSNPN, CDR2 SVGIG (reference sequence). The CDR3 runs to 15 residues. Unmatched junction bases numbered 1, after V lost 3 bases and J lost 0 bases. CDR3 sequence (DNA): TGTGCCTGGAGAGGACAGGGGGCGAACACCGGGGAGCTGTTTTTT. Amino acid sequence: CAWRGQGANTGELFF. Looking up the rest from reference TRBV30 and TRBJ2-2 gives the full variable domain: SQTIHQWPATLVQPVGSPLSLECTVEGTSNPNLYWYRQAAGRGLQLLFYSVGIGQISSEVPQNLSASRPQDRQFILSSKKLLLSDSGFYLCAWRGQGANTGELFFGEGSRLTVL.

V usage is TRBV5-6 and J usage is TRBJ1-1; no reliable D call. The germline gives CDR1 SGHDT, CDR2 YYEEEE. The CDR3 contains 11 residues. Trimming took 0 bases from V and 6 from J, leaving 3 bases between them. The CDR3 is CASSLGSEAFF. CDR3 DNA: TGTGCCAGCAGCTTGGGGTCTGAAGCTTTCTTT.

The rearrangement links TRBV7-2 to TRBJ2-2; the D gene is possibly TRBD1 (6 bases). The germline gives CDR1 SGHTA, CDR2 FQGNSA. V was shortened by 3 bases and J by 6 bases, with 11 bases between the two germline ends. The CDR3 totals 14 residues. The CDR3 bases are TGTGCCAGCAGCTTGGCAGGGGCGGCCGGGGAGCTGTTTTTT. Its translation is CASSLAGAAGELFF.

This clone was counted only a few times. The chain uses TRBV27 and TRBJ1-2, with 8 bases that match TRBD1. J was trimmed by 4 bases and V by 0 bases; bases with no gene match: 7. Germline CDR1 is MNHEY and CDR2 is SMNVEV (reference sequence). The CDR3 runs to 16 residues. The CDR3 sequence is CASSLSRQGLFYGYTF. The CDR3 nucleotides are TGTGCCAGCAGTTTATCCCGACAGGGGTTGTTCTATGGCTACACCTTC.

This chain joins TRBV28 and TRBJ1-5, with 10 bases that match TRBD1. With V trimmed by 3 bases and J by 2 bases, 10 bases remained unmatched. Per germline, CDR1 MDHEN and CDR2 SYDVKM. This CDR3 is built from 18 residues. The CDR3 is CASSLGTGAWGGNQPQHF. The CDR3 DNA is TGTGCCAGCAGTTTGGGGACAGGGGCATGGGGAGGCAATCAGCCCCAGCATTTT.

The chain links TRBV19 to TRBJ1-6; D not certain. The CDR3 sequence is 12 residues long. The germline gives CDR1 LNHDA, CDR2 SQIVND (reference sequence). Trimming shortened V by 8 bases and J by 6 bases, and 8 bases separated the two germline ends. In DNA, the CDR3 is TGTGCCAGTGGACTGGCTAATTCACCCCTCCACTTT. Translating it yields CASGLANSPLHF.

The CDR3: CATSREGTLSSYEQYF. As DNA, the CDR3 is TGTGCCACCAGCAGAGAGGGGACTCTAAGCTCCTACGAGCAGTACTTC. V is TRBV15 and J is TRBJ2-7, with D perhaps matching TRBD2 (6 bases). The V gene's germline CDR1 is LNHNV and CDR2 YYDKDF (reference sequence). Trimming took off 0 bases at V and 0 bases at J, with 12 bases between the two ends. The CDR3 is made up of 16 amino acids.

V gene TRBV6-5 combines with J gene TRBJ2-3, with 7 bases identical to TRBD2. The CDR3 has 15 amino acids. The junction had 6 bases not matched to a gene; V was cut back by 5 bases and J by 1 base. The germline V gene has CDR1 MNHEY and CDR2 SVGAGI. CDR3 in DNA: TGTGCCAGCAGTAAACTAGCGCCCCGCACAGATACGCAGTATTTT. It specifies CASSKLAPRTDTQYF.

V gene TRBV11-2 combines with J gene TRBJ2-5, with TRBD2 as a possible D gene (7 bases). Trimming shortened V by 1 base and J by 3 bases, and 18 bases separated the two germline ends. CDR3 length equals 17 residues. CDR1 is SGHAT and CDR2 is FQNNGV in the germline V gene. The CDR3 bases are TGTGCCAGCAGCTTAGGATCTATAGGGGGGGCCAAAGAGACCCAGTACTTC. This gives the protein CASSLGSIGGAKETQYF.

V is TRBV28 and J is TRBJ1-1, with D tentatively TRBD1 (6 bases). The length of the CDR3 is 16 residues. Germline CDR1 reads MDHEN; CDR2 reads SYDVKM. Trimming removed 3 bases from V and 6 bases from J, with 20 bases in between. This CDR3 is CASSFLSLGRGAEAFF. The CDR3 nucleotides read TGTGCCAGCAGTTTCCTTAGCCTAGGAAGGGGGGCTGAAGCTTTCTTT.